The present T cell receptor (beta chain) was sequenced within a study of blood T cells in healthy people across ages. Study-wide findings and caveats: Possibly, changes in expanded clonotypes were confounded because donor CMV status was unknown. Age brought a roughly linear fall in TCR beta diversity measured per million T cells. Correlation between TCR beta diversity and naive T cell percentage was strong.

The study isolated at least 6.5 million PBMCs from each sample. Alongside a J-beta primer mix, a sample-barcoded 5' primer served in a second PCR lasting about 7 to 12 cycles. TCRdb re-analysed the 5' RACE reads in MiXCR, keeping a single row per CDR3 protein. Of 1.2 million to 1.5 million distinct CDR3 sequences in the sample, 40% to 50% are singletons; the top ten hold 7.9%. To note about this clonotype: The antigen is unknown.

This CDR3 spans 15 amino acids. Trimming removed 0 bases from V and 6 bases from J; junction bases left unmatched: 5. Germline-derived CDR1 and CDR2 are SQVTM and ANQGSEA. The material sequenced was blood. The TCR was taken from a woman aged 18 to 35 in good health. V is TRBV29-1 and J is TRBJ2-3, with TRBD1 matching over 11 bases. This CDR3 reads CSVEDLGTGGDTQYF. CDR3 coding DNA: TGCAGCGTTGAAGATCTTGGGACAGGGGGGGATACGCAGTATTTT.